The source of this T cell receptor (beta chain) is a study of blood T cell repertoires in COVID-19. The CDR3 has 15 residues. Deletions cut 5 bases from V and 1 base from J, with 14 bases between. Germline values: CDR1 SGHVS, CDR2 FQNEAQ. The assay was immunoSEQ multiplex PCR, and TCRdb's table has in-frame clones only and misses some. The repertoire consists of 200,000 or so clones, with 75% to 85% occurring once and the leading ten covering 7% to 8.5%. The chain joins TRBV7-8 to TRBJ2-5; TRBD1 is a possible D gene (6 bases). The sample comprised PBMCs or T cells enriched from blood (not recorded which). The TCR sequence derives from a woman in her thirties or forties with acute COVID-19. CDR3 in DNA: TGTGCCAGCAGCCTCCCGTTGGGGGCCCAAGAGACCCAGTACTTC. It is translated as CASSLPLGAQETQYF.